Here is one T cell receptor (beta chain) with its context. Antigen specificity is unknown. Generated by immunoSEQ multiplex PCR, the TCRdb table keeps only in-frame clones and is missing some. This sample has more than 65,000 clones, with roughly 84% found just once. This sample stems from a study of OX40 agonist ivuxolimab in advanced cancers. Background on the study: Patients in dose escalation had liver, melanoma, kidney or head and neck cancers.

At cycle 4 day 1, cycle 7 day 1, and baseline, blood was sampled. Study results and limitations: Researchers did not determine the expanded peripheral T cells' antigen specificity. Within 6 weeks, CD4+ and CD8+ blood T cells expanded clonally at 0.1 to 3.0 mg/kg.

V dropped 5 bases and J dropped 4; count of bases not matched to a gene: 4. Germline-derived CDR1 and CDR2 are SGHTA and FQGNSA. The CDR3 consists of 14 residues. The clonotype comes from an adult with an advanced solid tumor such as melanoma, head and neck, liver or kidney cancer. This material consisted of CD4+ or CD8+ T cells sorted from blood, taken in a trial of the OX40 agonist ivuxolimab. V is TRBV7-2 and J is TRBJ2-2, with 7 bases aligning to TRBD2. The CDR3 loop reads CASSTTSFTGELFF. The DNA for the CDR3 is TGTGCCAGCAGCACGACTAGCTTCACCGGGGAGCTGTTTTTT.